A single sample is the source of the 9 T cell receptor beta chains below, sequenced in a study of shared clonotypes between healthy human individuals. Generated by immunoSEQ multiplex PCR, the TCRdb table keeps only in-frame clones and is missing some. The repertoire consists of some 2,500,000 clones, with 93% occurring once and the leading ten covering 0.36%. Sequences were obtained from naive CD4+ T cells from PBMCs. Subset specified: CD45RA+ positively selected. These receptors all stem from a man younger than 30 in good health. Some clones in this sample may be carry-over from other donors' samples.

J is TRBJ1-5 and V is TRBV19; TRBD1 matches at 9 bases. V shed 7 bases, J shed 9 bases, and the junction held 16 bases outside the gene matches. In germline, CDR1 is LNHDA, CDR2 SQIVND (reference sequence). This CDR3 has 16 amino acids. The CDR3 reads CASKEKQGAYAGPQHF. DNA of the CDR3: TGTGCCAGTAAAGAAAAACAGGGGGCATACGCAGGGCCCCAGCATTTT.

The rearrangement joins TRBV5-1 to TRBJ2-7; TRBD1 matches at 8 bases. The J segment lost 5 bases and the V segment lost 3 bases, leaving 10 bases of the junction unmatched. The germline gives CDR1 SGHRS, CDR2 YFSETQ. The length of the CDR3 is 15 residues. The CDR3 is CASSSAGGARHEQYF. DNA for the CDR3: TGCGCCAGCAGCTCTGCAGGGGGCGCGAGGCACGAGCAGTACTTC.

The rearrangement links TRBV15 to TRBJ2-2; D is unclear. The CDR3 covers 11 residues. CDR1 LNHNV and CDR2 YYDKDF come from the germline V gene (reference sequence). V was shortened by 6 bases and J by 9 bases, with 8 bases between the two germline ends. CDR3 DNA: TGTGCCACCAGAGGAACTCGGGAGCTGTTTTTT. Translating gives CATRGTRELFF.

The CDR3 DNA follows: TGCAGCGCTGGAGGGGCGAGGTCGGATACGCAGTATTTT. Its protein product is CSAGGARSDTQYF. This sequence joins TRBV29-1 and TRBJ2-3; tentatively, D is TRBD2 (6 bases). V lost 7 bases and J lost 6, with 17 bases in between. Germline V gene data show CDR1 as SQVTM and CDR2 as ANQGSEA. The CDR3 consists of 13 residues.

CDR3 nucleotide sequence: TGTGCCAGCAGCAGACTCACAGGGTCGAACACCGGGGAGCTGTTTTTT. It yields the protein CASSRLTGSNTGELFF. The chain uses TRBV11-2 and TRBJ2-2; D might be TRBD1 (6 bases). Trimming removed 5 bases at V and 0 bases at J, with 13 bases between. The CDR3 has 16 residues. Germline loops: CDR1 SGHAT, CDR2 FQNNGV.

This clone was seen once. This sequence joins TRBV6-1 and TRBJ2-3; 9 nucleotides match TRBD1. Germline loops: CDR1 MNHNS, CDR2 SASEGT. Trimming took 6 bases from V and 4 from J; bases not matched to a gene: 5. The CDR3 consists of 14 residues. CDR3: CASRRTGVADTQYF. CDR3 nucleotide sequence: TGTGCCAGCAGACGGACAGGGGTGGCAGATACGCAGTATTTT.

This clone has only one observation. The chain uses TRBV2 and TRBJ1-2, with TRBD1 identical over 9 bases. With 8 bases clipped from V and 4 bases from J, the junction kept 5 bases outside the gene matches. The CDR3 is made up of 13 amino acids. The V gene's germline CDR1 is SNHLY and CDR2 FYNNEI. CDR3 nucleotides: TGTGCCAGCGGGGGACAGGGATCCTATGGCTACACCTTC. Its protein product is CASGGQGSYGYTF.

With respect to this clone: In the same sample, other DNA sequences code for this CDR3. This sequence joins TRBV28 and TRBJ2-6; a possible D gene is TRBD1 (5 bases). CDR3 length: 15 residues. The V and J ends lost 4 bases and 1 base respectively, with 8 bases between them. CDR1 is MDHEN and CDR2 is SYDVKM in the germline V gene. CDR3 sequence (DNA): TGTGCCAGCAGTTCGGCAGGGTCTGGGGCCAACGTCCTGACTTTC. Translating it yields CASSSAGSGANVLTF. Using reference TRBV28 and TRBJ2-6 for the parts outside the CDR3, the full variable domain is DVKVTQSSRYLVKRTGEKVFLECVQDMDHENMFWYRQDPGLGLRLIYFSYDVKMKEKGDIPEGYSVSREKKERFSLILESASTNQTSMYLCASSSAGSGANVLTFGAGSRLTVL.

This sequence joins TRBV11-3 and TRBJ2-1, with TRBD2 identical over 8 bases. V gave up 4 bases and J gave up 6 bases; unmatched junction bases: 8. Germline V gene lookup returns CDR1 SGHNT and CDR2 YENEEA. The CDR3 length is 15 residues. CDR3 in amino acids: CASSSSGRPPNEQFF. The CDR3 DNA reads TGTGCCAGCAGCTCCAGCGGGAGACCCCCCAATGAGCAGTTCTTC.